These 25 T cell receptor beta chains originate from one sample sequenced in a study of regulatory T cells in long-lasting Graves disease. Described time point: newly diagnosed GD, antithyroid drugs for less than 3 months. Researchers made the TCR library from RNA that was extracted from PBMCs. Through Arm-PCR of CDR3 regions and iRepertoire HTBI primers, TCR beta libraries were built. In TCRdb, the multiplex PCR reads were re-called with MiXCR into one record per CDR3 protein. The sample records 580,000 or so distinct CDR3 sequences, more than 15% being singletons. A further study also used this sample, focusing on T cells in Graves' hyperthyroidism and ophthalmopathy.

The sequences come from peripheral blood mononuclear cells (PBMCs), collected at new diagnosis, from a patient treated with antithyroid drugs. The origin of the receptors is a young man with Graves disease.

As concerns this clonotype: One end of the junction does not line up with germline, which may come from a read error. The chain recombines TRBV12-3 or TRBV12-4 with TRBJ1-5, with D uncertain. This CDR3 comprises 13 residues. As DNA, the CDR3 is TGTGCCAGCAGACGGACGGAGTATCAACCCCAGCATTTT. Translation: CASRRTEYQPQHF.

This clonotype has at least ten counts. This rearrangement joins TRBV3-1 to TRBJ2-5; D perhaps matches TRBD2 (5 bases). CDR1 LGHDT and CDR2 YNNKEL come from the germline V gene (reference sequence). This CDR3 is built from 16 residues. Trimming took 4 bases from V and 2 from J, leaving 17 bases between them. CDR3 DNA sequence: TGTGCCAGCAGCCCCCTCGCGTACGGGGTACAAGAGACCCAGTACTTC. Amino acids: CASSPLAYGVQETQYF.

Ten or more counts support this clonotype. The chain couples TRBV12-3 or TRBV12-4 to TRBJ1-1; TRBD1 matches at 7 bases. Trimming at V came to 5 bases and at J to 8 bases, leaving 8 bases not matched to a gene. This CDR3 has 13 residues. The CDR3 region has the DNA TGTGCCAGCAGTCACCGCCTGGACAGGGAAGCTTTCTTT. Amino acid sequence: CASSHRLDREAFF.

A few counts support this clonotype. This chain links TRBV6-2 or TRBV6-3 with TRBJ2-7, with a possible D match to TRBD1 (5 bases). The CDR3 loop spans 14 amino acids. V lost 7 bases to trimming and J lost 2 bases, with 15 bases between them. Germline V gene data show CDR1 as MNHEY and CDR2 as SVGEGT. The CDR3 DNA follows: TGTGCCAGCACGCGGACGGCAGGGACCTACGAGCAGTACTTC. Translation gives CASTRTAGTYEQYF.

This clonotype appeared a single time. J is TRBJ1-6 and V is TRBV13, with D possibly TRBD1 on 5 matching bases. Germline CDR1 PRHDT, CDR2 FYEKMQ (reference sequence). The CDR3 length is 14 residues. The V end was cut by 5 bases, the J end by 10 bases, with 15 bases between. This chain's CDR3 is CASSRGAPQSPLHF. CDR3 in DNA: TGTGCCAGCAGCCGGGGCGCCCCTCAATCACCCCTCCACTTT.

The chain recombines TRBV6-1 with TRBJ2-7, with TRBD1 matching over 7 bases. The CDR3 contains 14 residues. J gave up 1 base and V 6 bases, and 6 bases lay outside the gene matches. The germline V gene has CDR1 MNHNS and CDR2 SASEGT. CDR3 sequence (DNA): TGTGCCAGCAGGACCCGGGACAGTTCCTACGAGCAGTACTTC. This encodes CASRTRDSSYEQYF.

This clonotype was observed many times. The V call is TRBV20-1, the J call TRBJ1-5, with D perhaps matching TRBD1 (6 bases). The CDR3 has 13 amino acids. The germline gives CDR1 DFQATT, CDR2 SNEGSKA (reference sequence). Trimming cost V 5 bases and J 4 bases, with 12 bases left between them. The CDR3 sequence: CSASGAGNQPQHF. Written as DNA, the CDR3 is TGCAGTGCTTCGGGGGCCGGGAATCAGCCCCAGCATTTT.

This clonotype has at least ten counts. The CDR3, as DNA: TGTGCCAGCAGCGTAGGGGGCACAGATACGCAGTATTTT. It is translated as CASSVGGTDTQYF. The chain links TRBV9 to TRBJ2-3; D is uncertain. With 0 bases removed from V and 1 base from J, the gap between germline ends came to 3 bases. The CDR3 runs 13 residues. Germline CDR1 SGDLS, CDR2 YYNGEE.

This clonotype was seen a handful of times. This chain connects TRBV5-6 to TRBJ2-1; D is perhaps TRBD2 (5 bases). Trimming removed 3 bases at V and 4 bases at J, with 14 bases between. The germline gives CDR1 SGHDT, CDR2 YYEEEE. CDR3 length: 15 amino acids. The CDR3 sequence: CASSSLLARYNEQFF. DNA for the CDR3: TGTGCCAGCAGCTCTTTATTAGCGAGGTACAATGAGCAGTTCTTC.

This clonotype was counted ten times or more. V is TRBV27 and J is TRBJ2-3, with TRBD2 identical over 10 bases. CDR1 and CDR2 (germline): MNHEY, SMNVEV (reference sequence). The CDR3 covers 19 residues. Unmatched junction bases numbered 15, after V lost 6 bases and J lost 0 bases. CDR3 protein: CASSPVWRTSGLSTDTQYF. CDR3 DNA sequence: TGTGCCAGCAGCCCCGTGTGGAGGACTAGCGGTCTGAGCACAGATACGCAGTATTTT.

In the case of this clonotype: This could be a read error, since a much larger clone is one nucleotide away. The gene calls are TRBV7-8 and TRBJ2-2; maybe TRBD2 (5 bases). From germline, CDR1 is SGHVS and CDR2 FQNEAQ. This CDR3 region has 17 residues. Trimming removed 5 bases at V and 2 bases at J, with 18 bases between. CDR3 region: CASSPQRQLVNTGELFF. CDR3 nucleotide sequence: TGTGCCAGCAGCCCCCAGCGGCAGCTAGTCAACACCGGGGAGCTGTTTTTT.

V usage is TRBV20-1 and J usage is TRBJ1-5; D is unclear. The CDR3 covers 15 residues. CDR1 is DFQATT and CDR2 is SNEGSKA in the germline V gene (reference sequence). Trimming removed 0 bases at V and 0 bases at J, with 9 bases between. CDR3 residues: CSARDLGYSNQPQHF. CDR3 in DNA: TGCAGTGCTAGAGATCTGGGATATAGCAATCAGCCCCAGCATTTT.

This clonotype was seen many times. This chain joins TRBV19 and TRBJ2-7, with TRBD2 matching 11 bases. The CDR3 sequence is 16 residues long. Trimming removed 6 bases from V and 6 bases from J; junction bases left unmatched: 13. The germline CDR1 and CDR2 sequences are LNHDA and SQIVND (reference sequence). The CDR3 is CASRAAGTSGSFEQYF. The CDR3, as DNA: TGTGCCAGTAGGGCGGCTGGGACTAGCGGTTCGTTCGAGCAGTACTTC.

This clonotype was found a few times. The chain combines TRBV27 with TRBJ1-5; D perhaps matches TRBD1 (6 bases). This CDR3 is 16 amino acids long. Germline CDR1 MNHEY, CDR2 SMNVEV (reference sequence). Trimming stripped 5 bases from V and 3 bases from J, with 17 bases between. CDR3 nucleotide sequence: TGTGCCAGCAGTCCCGGGGGCTGGCTGAACAATCAGCCCCAGCATTTT. It specifies CASSPGGWLNNQPQHF.

The chain links TRBV5-1 to TRBJ1-6, with D possibly being TRBD1 (5 bases). Trimming stripped 6 bases from V and 10 bases from J, with 20 bases between. This CDR3 spans 15 amino acids. CDR1 is SGHRS, CDR2 YFSETQ, per germline. The CDR3 sequence: CASTPLGERGSPLHF. CDR3 DNA: TGCGCCAGCACCCCCCTGGGGGAACGGGGCTCACCCCTCCACTTT. The full variable domain, in which reference TRBV5-1 and TRBJ1-6 provide the parts outside the CDR3, is KAGVTQTPRYLIKTRGQQVTLSCSPISGHRSVSWYQQTPGQGLQFLFEYFSETQRNKGNFPGRFSGRQFSNSRSEMNVSTLELGDSALYLCASTPLGERGSPLHFGNGTRLTVT.

This clonotype was observed many times. The rearrangement links TRBV7-3 to TRBJ2-1; the D gene is possibly TRBD1 (6 bases). In germline, CDR1 is SGHTA, CDR2 FQGTGA. The CDR3 loop spans 12 amino acids. Trimming cost V 0 bases and J 13 bases, with 10 bases left between them. The CDR3 DNA reads as TGTGCCAGCAGCTTAACTCGGGACATTCAGTTCTTC. Translated: CASSLTRDIQFF.

With respect to this clonotype: At one of its ends the junction is not consistent with the germline gene, which may arise from a read error. The chain's CDR3 is CASSVKQDSYISPLHF. The DNA for the CDR3 is TGTGCCAGCAGCGTGAAACAGGACTCCTATATTTCACCCCTCCACTTT. This chain joins TRBV9 and TRBJ1-6; tentative D call: TRBD1 (5 bases). The CDR3 has 16 residues. Germline loops: CDR1 SGDLS, CDR2 YYNGEE.

The V and J genes are TRBV25-1 and TRBJ1-1; D remains ambiguous. The germline V gene encodes CDR1 MGHDK and CDR2 SYGVNS. The CDR3 is made up of 12 amino acids. V was trimmed by 4 bases and J by 5 bases, leaving 8 bases between them. CDR3 sequence (DNA): TGTGCCAGCAGTGGTCAGATAACTGAAGCTTTCTTT. Translating gives CASSGQITEAFF.

Remarks on this clonotype: This sequence may be a read error, since a much larger clone differs from it by one base. The chain recombines TRBV12-3 or TRBV12-4 with TRBJ2-7; the D gene is possibly TRBD2 (6 bases). There are 14 residues in the CDR3. CDR3 sequence (DNA): TGTGCCAGCGGTTTGGCCGGGAGTGACTACGAGCAGTACTTC. Translating gives CASGLAGSDYEQYF.

This chain joins TRBV20-1 and TRBJ2-1, with 9 positions matching TRBD2. The CDR3 contains 16 residues. V trimming: 0 bases; J trimming: 7 bases; junction bases outside the gene matches: 10. Germline lookup yields CDR1 DFQATT and CDR2 SNEGSKA (reference sequence). The CDR3: CSARDSVREGFNEQFF. The CDR3 bases are TGCAGTGCTAGAGATTCAGTGCGGGAGGGTTTTAATGAGCAGTTCTTC.

This clonotype was seen many times. The chain carries TRBV6-2 or TRBV6-3 and TRBJ2-6, with D unclear. V lost 4 bases, J lost 0 bases, and 10 bases lay in between. This CDR3 has 16 residues. Germline CDR1 and CDR2: MNHEY and SVGEGT. The CDR3 protein is CASSSGRNSGANVLTF. In DNA, the CDR3 is TGTGCCAGCAGTTCCGGACGGAACTCTGGGGCCAACGTCCTGACTTTC.

On this clonotype itself: Given a much more abundant clone one base away, this may be a read error. The CDR3 does not close with the conserved phenylalanine or tryptophan, likely indicating a read error. The chain uses TRBV12-3 or TRBV12-4 and TRBJ1-5; 7 bases match TRBD1. The junction had 2 bases not matched to a gene; V was cut back by 5 bases and J by 4 bases. The CDR3 extends over 13 amino acids. CDR3 sequence: CASSTGVNQPQHL. In DNA, the CDR3 is TGTGCCAGCAGTACAGGGGTTAATCAGCCCCAGCATCTT.

This clonotype was seen many times. This chain connects TRBV30 to TRBJ2-1; D remains ambiguous. The CDR3 totals 13 residues. The germline V gene has CDR1 GTSNPN and CDR2 SVGIG (reference sequence). Trimming took 4 bases from V and 5 from J, leaving 12 bases between them. The CDR3 is CAWNPHRDNEQFF. Written as DNA, the CDR3 is TGTGCCTGGAATCCTCATCGGGACAATGAGCAGTTCTTC.

The rearrangement uses TRBV20-1 and TRBJ2-1; TRBD2 aligns across 7 bases. The CDR3 contains 17 residues. Germline values: CDR1 DFQATT, CDR2 SNEGSKA (reference sequence). Trimming at V came to 3 bases and at J to 5 bases, leaving 16 bases not matched to a gene. The DNA of the CDR3 is TGCAGTGCTAGCCCTCTGATCGGGAGGCCTTCTAACAATGAGCAGTTCTTC. Translating it yields CSASPLIGRPSNNEQFF.

This clonotype was detected many times. V gene TRBV28 combines with J gene TRBJ2-7; TRBD1 agrees at 7 bases. Trimming cost V 4 bases and J 3 bases; bases outside gene matches: 12. CDR1 MDHEN and CDR2 SYDVKM come from the germline V gene. The CDR3 extends over 16 amino acids. Here the CDR3 reads CASSSYLQGVGYEQYF. The CDR3 coding sequence is TGTGCCAGCAGTTCGTACCTCCAGGGGGTGGGCTACGAGCAGTACTTC. Based on the CDR3 plus reference TRBV28 and TRBJ2-7, the full variable domain is DVKVTQSSRYLVKRTGEKVFLECVQDMDHENMFWYRQDPGLGLRLIYFSYDVKMKEKGDIPEGYSVSREKKERFSLILESASTNQTSMYLCASSSYLQGVGYEQYFGPGTRLTVT.